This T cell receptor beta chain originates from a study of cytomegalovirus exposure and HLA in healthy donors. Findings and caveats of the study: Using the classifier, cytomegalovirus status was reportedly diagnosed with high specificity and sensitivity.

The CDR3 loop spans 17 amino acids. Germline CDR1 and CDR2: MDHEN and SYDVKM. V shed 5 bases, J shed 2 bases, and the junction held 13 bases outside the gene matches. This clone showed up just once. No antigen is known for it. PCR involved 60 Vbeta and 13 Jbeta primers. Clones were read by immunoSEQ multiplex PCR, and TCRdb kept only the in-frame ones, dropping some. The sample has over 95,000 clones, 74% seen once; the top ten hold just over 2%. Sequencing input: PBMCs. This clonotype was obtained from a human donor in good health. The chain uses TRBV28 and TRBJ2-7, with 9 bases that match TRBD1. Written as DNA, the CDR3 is TGTGCCAGCAGTCCTCTCGGCGTGGGGGACAGGGCCTACGAGCAGTACTTC. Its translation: CASSPLGVGDRAYEQYF.